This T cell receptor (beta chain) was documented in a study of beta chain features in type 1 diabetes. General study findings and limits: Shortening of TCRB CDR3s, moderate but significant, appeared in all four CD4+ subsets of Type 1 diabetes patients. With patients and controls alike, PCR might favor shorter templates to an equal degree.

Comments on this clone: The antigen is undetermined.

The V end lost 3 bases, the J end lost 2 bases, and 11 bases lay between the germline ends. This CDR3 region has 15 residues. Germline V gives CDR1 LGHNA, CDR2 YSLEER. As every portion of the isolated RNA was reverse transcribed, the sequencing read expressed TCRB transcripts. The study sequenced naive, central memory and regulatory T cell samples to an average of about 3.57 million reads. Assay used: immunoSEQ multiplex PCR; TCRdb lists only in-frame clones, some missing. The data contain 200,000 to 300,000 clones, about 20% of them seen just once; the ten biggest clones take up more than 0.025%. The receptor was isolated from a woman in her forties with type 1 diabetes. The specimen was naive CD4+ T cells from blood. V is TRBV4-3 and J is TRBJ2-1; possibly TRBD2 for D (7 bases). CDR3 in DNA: TGCGCCAGCAGCCAGGGGGGGCTAGCCTACAATGAGCAGTTCTTC. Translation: CASSQGGLAYNEQFF.